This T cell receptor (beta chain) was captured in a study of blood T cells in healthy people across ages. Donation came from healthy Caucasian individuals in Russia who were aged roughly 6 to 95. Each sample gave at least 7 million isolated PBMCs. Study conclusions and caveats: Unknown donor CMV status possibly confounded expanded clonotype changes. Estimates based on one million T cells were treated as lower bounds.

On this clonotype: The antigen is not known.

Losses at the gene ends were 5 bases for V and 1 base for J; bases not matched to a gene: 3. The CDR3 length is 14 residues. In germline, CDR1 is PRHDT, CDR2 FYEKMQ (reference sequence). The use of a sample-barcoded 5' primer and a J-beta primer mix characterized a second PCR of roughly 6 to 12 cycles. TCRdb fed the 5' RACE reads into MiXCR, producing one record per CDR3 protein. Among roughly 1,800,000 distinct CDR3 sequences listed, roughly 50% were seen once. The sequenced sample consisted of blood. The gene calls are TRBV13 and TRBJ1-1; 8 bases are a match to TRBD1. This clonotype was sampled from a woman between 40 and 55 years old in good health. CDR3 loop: CASSDGTGNTEAFF. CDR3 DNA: TGTGCCAGCAGCGACGGGACAGGGAACACTGAAGCTTTCTTT.